This entry lists 24 T cell receptor beta chains sequenced from one sample in a study of blood T cell repertoires in COVID-19. TCRdb's table, derived via immunoSEQ multiplex PCR, lists solely in-frame clones and lacks some. The sample holds 300,000 to 400,000 clones, 88% seen once. Specimen: PBMCs or T cells enriched from blood (not recorded which). The receptors shown here come from a man aged 25 to 45 who had recovered from COVID-19.

This chain connects TRBV6-4 to TRBJ1-1; D gene ambiguous. This CDR3 has 13 residues. Germline CDR1 is MRHNA and CDR2 is SNTAGT. V was trimmed by 5 bases and J by 1 base, leaving 8 bases between them. CDR3 protein: CASSPPQNTEAFF. The CDR3 DNA reads TGTGCCAGCAGTCCCCCACAGAACACTGAAGCTTTCTTT.

V gene TRBV19 combines with J gene TRBJ1-4, with TRBD1 matching over 9 bases. Germline V gene lookup returns CDR1 LNHDA and CDR2 SQIVND (reference sequence). The CDR3 length is 16 residues. J was trimmed by 2 bases and V by 4 bases; bases with no gene match: 5. CDR3 sequence (DNA): TGTGCCAGTAGTACAGGGGACAGGGTCACTAATGAAAAACTGTTTTTT. It encodes CASSTGDRVTNEKLFF.

The rearrangement joins TRBV10-3 to TRBJ1-1, with 10 bases that match TRBD1. The germline gives CDR1 ENHRY, CDR2 SYGVKD. The CDR3 loop spans 15 amino acids. Losses at the gene ends were 5 bases for V and 2 bases for J; bases not matched to a gene: 5. The CDR3 region has the DNA TGTGCCATCAGTCCGGGACAGGGGTCAAACACTGAAGCTTTCTTT. This gives the protein CAISPGQGSNTEAFF.

The chain couples TRBV14 to TRBJ2-1; D perhaps matches TRBD2 (7 bases). There are 14 residues in the CDR3. V lost 4 bases, J lost 8 bases, and 15 bases lay in between. Germline CDR1 reads SGHDN; CDR2 reads FVKESK. The DNA for the CDR3 is TGTGCCAGCAGCCTATGGGGGGGCAACGATGAGCAGTTCTTC. Its protein is CASSLWGGNDEQFF.

The chain has TRBV4-1 and TRBJ1-4; D unresolved. This CDR3 comprises 16 residues. V lost 0 bases, J lost 1 base, and 9 bases lay in between. Germline V gene data show CDR1 as MGHRA and CDR2 as YSYEKL. CDR3 protein: CASSQEPRRTNEKLFF. DNA for the CDR3: TGCGCCAGCAGCCAAGAACCGCGGAGAACTAATGAAAAACTGTTTTTT.

This chain uses TRBV25-1 with TRBJ2-1; a weak D match, TRBD2 (7 bases). Deletions cut 8 bases from V and 7 bases from J, with 18 bases between. Germline V gene lookup returns CDR1 MGHDK and CDR2 SYGVNS. The CDR3 covers 14 residues. CDR3 sequence (DNA): TGTGCCAGCGGAGCGGGGACACCGGGAAATGAGCAGTTCTTC. Translation: CASGAGTPGNEQFF.

This chain uses TRBV3-1 (or the pseudogene TRBV3-2) with TRBJ2-3; 13 bases align to TRBD2. J gave up 2 bases and V 3 bases, and 5 bases lay outside the gene matches. The germline CDR1 and CDR2 sequences are LGHDT and YNNKEL (reference sequence). This CDR3 is built from 17 residues. This CDR3 reads CASSQGLAGTYTDTQYF. In nucleotides, the CDR3 is TGTGCCAGCAGCCAGGGACTAGCGGGGACCTACACAGATACGCAGTATTTT.

This chain joins TRBV5-1 and TRBJ1-2; D is ambiguous. Trimming left V 5 bases short and J 4 bases short, with 9 bases between. This CDR3 region has 12 residues. From germline, CDR1 is SGHRS and CDR2 YFSETQ. In nucleotides, the CDR3 is TGCGCCAGCAGGGAGGATACCTATGGCTACACCTTC. The encoded protein is CASREDTYGYTF.

The rearrangement joins TRBV7-9 to TRBJ2-7, with TRBD1 identical over 7 bases. Germline V gives CDR1 SEHNR, CDR2 FQNEAQ (reference sequence). The CDR3 totals 14 residues. V was clipped by 4 bases and J by 4 bases; unmatched bases: 7. The CDR3: CASSSPTGPYEQYF. DNA for the CDR3: TGTGCCAGCAGCTCACCGACAGGGCCATACGAGCAGTACTTC.

This clone has only one observation. The rearrangement joins TRBV6-5 to TRBJ1-1; D is ambiguous. The V end was cut by 8 bases, the J end by 2 bases, with 15 bases between. The CDR3 has 14 amino acids. Germline loops: CDR1 MNHEY, CDR2 SVGAGI. The CDR3 DNA reads as TGTGCCAGCCGCTATGGTACAGCCAACACTGAAGCTTTCTTT. Encoded protein: CASRYGTANTEAFF.

This clone has just one count. The rearrangement uses TRBV4-1 and TRBJ2-5, with 8 bases matching TRBD2. With V trimmed by 2 bases and J by 2 bases, 7 bases remained unmatched. Germline V lookup: CDR1 MGHRA, CDR2 YSYEKL. The CDR3 is 16 residues long. This chain's CDR3 is CASSQTTSGFQETQYF. CDR3 DNA sequence: TGCGCCAGCAGCCAAACCACTAGCGGATTTCAAGAGACCCAGTACTTC.

This chain links TRBV6-5 with TRBJ2-7; weak D call: TRBD1 (6 bases). The CDR3 extends over 14 amino acids. Per germline, CDR1 MNHEY and CDR2 SVGAGI. Between the trimmed V and J ends, which lost 5 bases and 6 bases, there was a span of 17 bases. CDR3 DNA sequence: TGTGCCAGCAGTCCAGGGGTCACTCTAGGCGAGCAGTACTTC. Translating gives CASSPGVTLGEQYF.

The chain employs TRBV7-2 and TRBJ2-7, with 11 bases lining up with TRBD1. The CDR3 is 16 amino acids. V gave up 3 bases and J gave up 2 bases; unmatched junction bases: 6. CDR1 and CDR2 from the germline V gene are SGHTA and FQGNSA. CDR3 amino acids: CASSFVRGQGAYEQYF. Here the CDR3 DNA reads TGTGCCAGCAGCTTCGTCAGGGGACAGGGGGCCTACGAGCAGTACTTC.

The rearrangement joins TRBV6-1 to TRBJ2-7; 11 bases map to TRBD1. Germline values: CDR1 MNHNS, CDR2 SASEGT. V dropped 2 bases and J dropped 4; count of bases not matched to a gene: 7. CDR3 length: 16 residues. The CDR3 DNA follows: TGTGCCAGCAGTGAAATTGCGGGACAGGGGGTTTACGAGCAGTACTTC. Protein: CASSEIAGQGVYEQYF.

The chain employs TRBV12-3 or TRBV12-4 and TRBJ2-3; weak D call: TRBD1 (6 bases). Deletions cut 1 base from V and 14 bases from J, with 13 bases between. The CDR3 is 12 residues long. The CDR3 spells CASSLELDSRYF. The CDR3 DNA is TGTGCCAGCAGTTTAGAGTTGGACAGCCGGTATTTT.

V is TRBV25-1 and J is TRBJ2-7; TRBD1 agrees at 8 bases. V lost 3 bases, J lost 7 bases, and 5 bases stayed unmatched. The CDR3 covers 13 residues. Per the germline V gene, CDR1 is MGHDK and CDR2 is SYGVNS. CDR3 region: CASSEAGGREQYF. CDR3 nucleotide sequence: TGTGCCAGCAGTGAGGCAGGGGGCAGGGAGCAGTACTTC.

As DNA, the CDR3 is TGTGCCAGCAGCCAAGCTGGAAGGTCTAGCGGGGTAGATACGCAGTATTTT. Translated: CASSQAGRSSGVDTQYF. The chain combines TRBV14 with TRBJ2-3; TRBD2 agrees at 9 bases. V shed 1 base and J 5 bases; nucleotides not matched to a gene: 10. The V gene's germline CDR1 is SGHDN and CDR2 FVKESK. This CDR3 spans 17 amino acids.

The chain recombines TRBV15 with TRBJ2-6, with TRBD2 as a possible D gene (6 bases). This CDR3 is 16 amino acids long. Trimming pared 2 bases from V and 2 bases from J, leaving 10 bases between. Germline V gene data show CDR1 as LNHNV and CDR2 as YYDKDF (reference sequence). CDR3 region: CATSRPGVAGANVLTF. CDR3 bases: TGTGCCACCAGCAGACCGGGGGTGGCTGGGGCCAACGTCCTGACTTTC.

This rearrangement joins TRBV19 to TRBJ1-5, with 7 bases fitting TRBD1. Germline lookup yields CDR1 LNHDA and CDR2 SQIVND (reference sequence). This CDR3 is built from 15 residues. Trimming cost V 1 base and J 4 bases; bases outside gene matches: 4. The CDR3 is CASSIADRANQPQHF. The CDR3 DNA sequence: TGTGCCAGTAGTATAGCCGACAGGGCTAATCAGCCCCAGCATTTT.

The rearrangement joins TRBV4-1 to TRBJ2-1; a weak D match, TRBD1 (5 bases). The CDR3 totals 14 residues. The germline CDR1 and CDR2 sequences are MGHRA and YSYEKL. The V gene lost 5 bases and the J gene lost 4 bases, with 12 bases spanning the gap. The chain's CDR3 is CASSYSDRYNEQFF. In DNA, the CDR3 is TGCGCCAGCAGCTACTCTGACAGATACAATGAGCAGTTCTTC.

The CDR3 region is CASSIRQGMAGANVLTF. The CDR3 DNA follows: TGTGCCAGTAGTATACGCCAGGGGATGGCTGGGGCCAACGTCCTGACTTTC. V and J are TRBV19 and TRBJ2-6; D might be TRBD1 (6 bases). The CDR3 is 17 residues long. Trimming shortened V by 2 bases and J by 2 bases, and 13 bases separated the two germline ends. Per the germline V gene, CDR1 is LNHDA and CDR2 is SQIVND (reference sequence). Full variable domain (missing parts from reference TRBV19 and TRBJ2-6): DGGITQSPKYLFRKEGQNVTLSCEQNLNHDAMYWYRQDPGQGLRLIYYSQIVNDFQKGDIAEGYSVSREKKESFPLTVTSAQKNPTAFYLCASSIRQGMAGANVLTFGAGSRLTVL.

The sample holds one count of this clone. The chain joins TRBV9 to TRBJ1-4; 10 nucleotides match TRBD1. The CDR3 is 16 residues long. J was trimmed by 4 bases and V by 3 bases; bases with no gene match: 6. Germline CDR1 SGDLS, CDR2 YYNGEE. The CDR3 sequence: CASSGGDRGLNEKLFF. DNA of the CDR3: TGTGCCAGCAGCGGCGGCGACAGGGGGCTTAATGAAAAACTGTTTTTT. Full variable domain (missing parts from reference TRBV9 and TRBJ1-4): DSGVTQTPKHLITATGQRVTLRCSPRSGDLSVYWYQQSLDQGLQFLIQYYNGEERAKGNILERFSAQQFPDLHSELNLSSLELGDSALYFCASSGGDRGLNEKLFFGSGTQLSVL.

The chain is built from TRBV7-2 and TRBJ1-1; the D is unclear. Germline V lookup: CDR1 SGHTA, CDR2 FQGNSA. The CDR3 length is 13 residues. Trimming pared 4 bases from V and 1 base from J, leaving 7 bases between. The CDR3 sequence: CASSSFPNTEAFF. CDR3 bases: TGTGCCAGCAGCTCATTCCCGAACACTGAAGCTTTCTTT.

The genes are TRBV19 and TRBJ2-4; TRBD1 might be the D (7 bases). This CDR3 is built from 13 residues. Germline V CDR1 and CDR2: LNHDA, SQIVND (reference sequence). V was pared by 5 bases and J by 6 bases, with 11 bases between. The CDR3 is CASSQGGRNIQYF. The CDR3 DNA is TGTGCCAGTAGTCAGGGGGGCAGAAACATTCAGTACTTC.